This record covers a single TCR beta chain. Antigen: not known. This sample stems from a study of PD-L1 blockade in urothelial cancer. Background on the study: In the patient group, most of the 29 were males with bladder-origin urothelial cancer. At 3 weeks (second dose) and 6 weeks after starting treatment, blood was analyzed. Study-wide findings and caveats: Tumor-linked clones in blood grew more by 3 weeks in durable-benefit patients. Patients with below-median pretreatment blood clonality survived longer.

Time point specified: pretreatment peripheral blood. Germline V lookup: CDR1 MNHEY, CDR2 SVGAGI. The CDR3 is 15 amino acids. With 5 bases removed from V and 7 bases from J, the gap between germline ends came to 18 bases. Produced via immunoSEQ multiplex PCR; TCRdb's table is partial and in-frame only. This repertoire shows tens of thousands of clones, 89% found once; its top ten account for about 1%. This sequence was found in a woman over 75 with urothelial cancer. The source was PBMCs, collected around atezolizumab (anti-PD-L1) treatment. This chain uses TRBV6-5 with TRBJ1-5; D may be TRBD1 (6 bases). The CDR3 protein is CASSSGTTGQQPQHF. CDR3 DNA sequence: TGTGCCAGCAGTAGCGGGACAACCGGTCAACAGCCCCAGCATTTT.